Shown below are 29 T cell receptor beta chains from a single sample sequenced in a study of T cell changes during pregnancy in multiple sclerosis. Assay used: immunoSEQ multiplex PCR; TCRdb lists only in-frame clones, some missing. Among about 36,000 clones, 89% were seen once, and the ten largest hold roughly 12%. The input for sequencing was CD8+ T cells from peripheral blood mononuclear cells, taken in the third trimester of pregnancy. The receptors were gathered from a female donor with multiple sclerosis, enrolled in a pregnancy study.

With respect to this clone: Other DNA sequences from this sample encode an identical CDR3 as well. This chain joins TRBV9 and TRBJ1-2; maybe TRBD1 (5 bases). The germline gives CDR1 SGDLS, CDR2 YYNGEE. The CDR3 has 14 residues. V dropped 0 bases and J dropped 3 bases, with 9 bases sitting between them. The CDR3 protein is CASSVGGGDYGYTF. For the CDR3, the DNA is TGTGCCAGCAGCGTAGGAGGAGGGGACTATGGCTACACCTTC. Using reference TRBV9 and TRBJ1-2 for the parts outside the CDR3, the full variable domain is DSGVTQTPKHLITATGQRVTLRCSPRSGDLSVYWYQQSLDQGLQFLIQYYNGEERAKGNILERFSAQQFPDLHSELNLSSLELGDSALYFCASSVGGGDYGYTFGSGTRLTVV.

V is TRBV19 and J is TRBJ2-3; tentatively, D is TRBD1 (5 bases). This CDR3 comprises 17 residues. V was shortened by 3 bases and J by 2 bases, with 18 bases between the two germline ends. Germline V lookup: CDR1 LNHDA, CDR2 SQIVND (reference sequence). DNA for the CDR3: TGTGCCAGTAGTATCGGTTACGGGTCTGGGGCCACAGATACGCAGTATTTT. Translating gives CASSIGYGSGATDTQYF. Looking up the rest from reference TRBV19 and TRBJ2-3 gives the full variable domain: DGGITQSPKYLFRKEGQNVTLSCEQNLNHDAMYWYRQDPGQGLRLIYYSQIVNDFQKGDIAEGYSVSREKKESFPLTVTSAQKNPTAFYLCASSIGYGSGATDTQYFGPGTRLTVL.

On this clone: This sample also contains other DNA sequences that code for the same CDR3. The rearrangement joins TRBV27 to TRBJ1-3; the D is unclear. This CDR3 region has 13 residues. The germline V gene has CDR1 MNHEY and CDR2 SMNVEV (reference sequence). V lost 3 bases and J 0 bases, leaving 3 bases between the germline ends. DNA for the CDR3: TGTGCCAGCAGTTTCTCCTCTGGAAACACCATATATTTT. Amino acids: CASSFSSGNTIYF.

CDR3 region: CASRGGTSYEQYF. The CDR3 DNA reads as TGTGCCAGCCGGGGGGGGACCTCCTACGAGCAGTACTTC. V usage is TRBV7-9 and J usage is TRBJ2-7; 8 nucleotides match TRBD2. Germline V lookup: CDR1 SEHNR, CDR2 FQNEAQ (reference sequence). CDR3 length: 13 amino acids. V was pared by 8 bases and J by 0 bases, with 3 bases of the junction left unmatched.

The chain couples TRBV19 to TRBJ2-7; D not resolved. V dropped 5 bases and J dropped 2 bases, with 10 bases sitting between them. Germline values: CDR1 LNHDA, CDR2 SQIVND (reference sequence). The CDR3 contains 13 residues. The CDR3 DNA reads TGTGCCAGTAGTCCAGAACTAACCTACGAGCAGTACTTC. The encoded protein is CASSPELTYEQYF.

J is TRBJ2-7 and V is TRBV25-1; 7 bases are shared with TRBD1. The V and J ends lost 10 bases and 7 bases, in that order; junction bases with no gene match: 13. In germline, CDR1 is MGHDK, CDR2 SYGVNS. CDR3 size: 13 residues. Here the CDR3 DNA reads TGTGCCACGGCGGACAGGCTTCGCGGGGAGCAGTACTTC. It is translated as CATADRLRGEQYF.

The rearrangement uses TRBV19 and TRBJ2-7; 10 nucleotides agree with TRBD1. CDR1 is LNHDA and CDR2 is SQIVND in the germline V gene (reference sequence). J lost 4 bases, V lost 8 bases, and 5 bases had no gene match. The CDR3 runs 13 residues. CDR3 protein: CASSRDRGYEQYF. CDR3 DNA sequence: TGTGCCAGTTCCCGGGACAGGGGTTACGAGCAGTACTTC.

The CDR3 sequence: CASSAGTGPFYEQYF. The DNA for the CDR3 is TGTGCCAGCAGTGCCGGGACAGGTCCTTTCTACGAGCAGTACTTC. The rearrangement uses TRBV27 and TRBJ2-7, with TRBD1 identical over 8 bases. Germline lookup yields CDR1 MNHEY and CDR2 SMNVEV (reference sequence). The CDR3 is 15 residues long. After removal of 5 bases from V and 3 bases from J, the junction contained 9 bases not matched to a gene.

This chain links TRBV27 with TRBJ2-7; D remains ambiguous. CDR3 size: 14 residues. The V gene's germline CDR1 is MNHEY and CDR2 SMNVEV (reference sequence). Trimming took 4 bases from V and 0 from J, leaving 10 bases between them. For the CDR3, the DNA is TGTGCCAGCAGTTGGGCCCAGAGCTCCTACGAGCAGTACTTC. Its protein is CASSWAQSSYEQYF.

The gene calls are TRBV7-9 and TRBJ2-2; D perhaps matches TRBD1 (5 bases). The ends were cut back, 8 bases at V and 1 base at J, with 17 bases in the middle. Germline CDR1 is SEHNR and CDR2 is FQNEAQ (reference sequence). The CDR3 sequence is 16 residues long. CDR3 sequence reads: CASPLLRDMNTGELFF. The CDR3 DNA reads TGTGCCAGCCCTCTCCTCAGGGATATGAACACCGGGGAGCTGTTTTTT.

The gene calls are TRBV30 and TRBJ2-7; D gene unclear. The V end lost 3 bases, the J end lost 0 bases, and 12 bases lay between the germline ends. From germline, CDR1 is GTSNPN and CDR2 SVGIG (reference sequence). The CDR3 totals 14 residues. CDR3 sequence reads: CAWSAAASSYEQYF. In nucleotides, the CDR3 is TGTGCCTGGAGCGCGGCGGCCAGCTCCTACGAGCAGTACTTC.

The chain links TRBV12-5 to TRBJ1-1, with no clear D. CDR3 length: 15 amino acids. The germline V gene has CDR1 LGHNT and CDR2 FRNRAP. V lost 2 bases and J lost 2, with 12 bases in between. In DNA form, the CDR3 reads TGTGCTAGTGGTTTGAGCTCGACGGGAAACACTGAAGCTTTCTTT. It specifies CASGLSSTGNTEAFF. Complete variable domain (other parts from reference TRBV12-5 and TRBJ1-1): DARVTQTPRHKVTEMGQEVTMRCQPILGHNTVFWYRQTMMQGLELLAYFRNRAPLDDSGMPKDRFSAEMPDATLATLKIQPSEPRDSAVYFCASGLSSTGNTEAFFGQGTRLTVV.

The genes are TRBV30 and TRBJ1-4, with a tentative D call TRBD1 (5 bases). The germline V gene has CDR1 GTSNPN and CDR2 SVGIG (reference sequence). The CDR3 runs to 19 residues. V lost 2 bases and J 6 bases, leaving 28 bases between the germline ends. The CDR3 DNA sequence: TGTGCCTGGAGTCGGTCGAGACAGACCATTTTACGGAGGGATGAAAAACTGTTTTTT. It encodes CAWSRSRQTILRRDEKLFF.

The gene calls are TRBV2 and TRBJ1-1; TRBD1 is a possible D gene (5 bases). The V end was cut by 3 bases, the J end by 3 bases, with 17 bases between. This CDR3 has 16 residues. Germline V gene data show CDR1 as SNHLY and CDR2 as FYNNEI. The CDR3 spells CASSEGGLGLDTEAFF. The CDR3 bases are TGTGCCAGCAGTGAGGGGGGTTTAGGCCTCGACACTGAAGCTTTCTTT.

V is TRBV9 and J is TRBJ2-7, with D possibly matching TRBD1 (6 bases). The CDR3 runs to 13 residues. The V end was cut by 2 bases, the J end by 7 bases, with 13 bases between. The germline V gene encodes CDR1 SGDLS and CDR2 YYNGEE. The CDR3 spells CASSVLQGGEQYF. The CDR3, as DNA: TGTGCCAGCAGCGTTTTACAGGGTGGGGAGCAGTACTTC.

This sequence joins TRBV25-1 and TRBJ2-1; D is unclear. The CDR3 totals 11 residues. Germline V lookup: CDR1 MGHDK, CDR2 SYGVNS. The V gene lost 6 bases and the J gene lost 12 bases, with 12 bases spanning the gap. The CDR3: CASRESVGQFF. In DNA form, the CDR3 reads TGTGCCAGCAGGGAGTCCGTGGGGCAGTTCTTC.

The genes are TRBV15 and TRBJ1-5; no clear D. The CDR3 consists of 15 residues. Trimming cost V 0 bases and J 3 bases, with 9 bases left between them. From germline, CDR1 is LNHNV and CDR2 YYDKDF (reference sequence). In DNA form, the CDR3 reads TGTGCCACCAGCAGAGATGGGCGGGACAATCAGCCCCAGCATTTT. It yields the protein CATSRDGRDNQPQHF.

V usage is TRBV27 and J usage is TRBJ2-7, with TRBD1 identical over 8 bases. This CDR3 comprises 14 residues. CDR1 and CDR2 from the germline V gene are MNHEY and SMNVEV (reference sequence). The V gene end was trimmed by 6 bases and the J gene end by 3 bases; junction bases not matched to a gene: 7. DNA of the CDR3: TGTGCCAGCAGCCTAAGCACAGGGGGCTACGAGCAGTACTTC. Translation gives CASSLSTGGYEQYF.

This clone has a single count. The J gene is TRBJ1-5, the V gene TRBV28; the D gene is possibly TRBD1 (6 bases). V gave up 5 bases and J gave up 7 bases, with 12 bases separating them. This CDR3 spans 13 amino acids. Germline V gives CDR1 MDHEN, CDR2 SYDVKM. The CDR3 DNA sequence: TGTGCCAGCAGTCCGAGGGGGGGGCAGCCCCAGCATTTT. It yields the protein CASSPRGGQPQHF.

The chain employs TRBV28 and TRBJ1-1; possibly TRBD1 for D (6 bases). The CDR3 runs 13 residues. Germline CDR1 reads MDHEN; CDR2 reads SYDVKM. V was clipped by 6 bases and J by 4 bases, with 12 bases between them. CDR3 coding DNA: TGTGCCAGCAGAGCGGGGACACCCACTGAAGCTTTCTTT. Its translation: CASRAGTPTEAFF.

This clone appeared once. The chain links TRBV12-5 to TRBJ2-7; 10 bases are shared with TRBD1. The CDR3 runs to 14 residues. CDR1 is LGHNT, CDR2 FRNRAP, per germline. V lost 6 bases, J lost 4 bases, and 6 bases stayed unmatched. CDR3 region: CASGETGGGYEQYF. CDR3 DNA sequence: TGTGCTAGTGGCGAGACAGGGGGCGGATACGAGCAGTACTTC.

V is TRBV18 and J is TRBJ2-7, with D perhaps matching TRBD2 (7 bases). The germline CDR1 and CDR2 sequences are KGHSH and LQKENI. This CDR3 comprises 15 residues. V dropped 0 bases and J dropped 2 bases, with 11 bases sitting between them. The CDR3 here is CASSPPRGGPYEQYF. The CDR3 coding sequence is TGTGCCAGCTCACCACCAAGGGGGGGGCCCTACGAGCAGTACTTC.

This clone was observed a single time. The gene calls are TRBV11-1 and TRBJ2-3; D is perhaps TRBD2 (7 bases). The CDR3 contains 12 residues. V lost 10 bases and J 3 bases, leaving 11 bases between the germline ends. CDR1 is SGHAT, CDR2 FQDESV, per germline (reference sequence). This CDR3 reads CATGGRTDTQYF. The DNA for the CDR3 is TGTGCCACCGGGGGGCGGACAGATACGCAGTATTTT.

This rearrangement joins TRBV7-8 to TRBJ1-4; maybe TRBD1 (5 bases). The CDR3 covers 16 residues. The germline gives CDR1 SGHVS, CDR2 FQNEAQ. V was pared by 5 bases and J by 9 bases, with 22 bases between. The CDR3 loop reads CASSRLGAATWQKLFF. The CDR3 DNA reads TGTGCCAGCAGCCGCCTTGGGGCGGCAACTTGGCAAAAACTGTTTTTT.

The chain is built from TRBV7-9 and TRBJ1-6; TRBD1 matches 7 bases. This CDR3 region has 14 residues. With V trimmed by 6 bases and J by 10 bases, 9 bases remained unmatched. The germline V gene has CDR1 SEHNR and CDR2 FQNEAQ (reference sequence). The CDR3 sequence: CASRTDRVRSPLHF. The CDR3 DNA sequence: TGTGCCAGCAGAACCGACAGGGTACGGTCACCCCTCCACTTT. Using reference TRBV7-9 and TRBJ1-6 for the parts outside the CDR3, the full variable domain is DTGVSQNPRHKITKRGQNVTFRCDPISEHNRLYWYRQTLGQGPEFLTYFQNEAQLEKSRLLSDRFSAERPKGSFSTLEIQRTEQGDSAMYLCASRTDRVRSPLHFGNGTRLTVT.

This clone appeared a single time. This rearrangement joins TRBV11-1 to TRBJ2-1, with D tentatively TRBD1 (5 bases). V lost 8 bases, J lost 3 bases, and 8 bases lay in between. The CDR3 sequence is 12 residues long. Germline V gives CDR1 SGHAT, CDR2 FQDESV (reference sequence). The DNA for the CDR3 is TGTGCCAGCCAGGGCCACTACAATGAGCAGTTCTTC. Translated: CASQGHYNEQFF.

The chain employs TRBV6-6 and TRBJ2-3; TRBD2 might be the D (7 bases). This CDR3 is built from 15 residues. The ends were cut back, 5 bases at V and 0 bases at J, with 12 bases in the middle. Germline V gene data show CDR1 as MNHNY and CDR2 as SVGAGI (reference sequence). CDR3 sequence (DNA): TGTGCCAGCAGTGAGGGGGGAGGGAGCACAGATACGCAGTATTTT. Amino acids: CASSEGGGSTDTQYF.

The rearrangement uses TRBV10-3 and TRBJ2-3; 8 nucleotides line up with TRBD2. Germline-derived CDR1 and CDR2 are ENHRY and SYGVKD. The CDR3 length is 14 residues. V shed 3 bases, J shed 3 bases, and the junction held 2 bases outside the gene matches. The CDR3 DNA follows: TGTGCCATCAGTGAAACGGGGGGGACAGATACGCAGTATTTT. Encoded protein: CAISETGGTDTQYF.

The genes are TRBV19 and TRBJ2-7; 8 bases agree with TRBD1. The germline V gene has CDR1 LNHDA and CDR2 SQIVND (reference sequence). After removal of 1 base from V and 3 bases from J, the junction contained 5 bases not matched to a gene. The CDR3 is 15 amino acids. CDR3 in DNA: TGTGCCAGTAGTATAGTATCCGGGACAGGCTACGAGCAGTACTTC. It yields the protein CASSIVSGTGYEQYF.